A single sample gave rise to the 20 T cell receptor beta chains below, sequenced in a study of CXCR3-negative and CXCR3-positive naive CD8 T cells. Their target antigens are unknown. Study results and caveats: CXCR3-positive naive cells had TRB CDR3s that were more hydrophobic than CXCR3-negative naive cells had.

The authors made the TRB cDNA libraries by 5' RACE using UMI labels. TCRdb reprocessed the 5' RACE reads and keeps a single row for each CDR3 protein, giving no DNA. The sample totals 140,000 to 150,000 distinct CDR3 sequences. Sequenced sample: naive CXCR3+ CD8+ T cells from blood. The subset denotes: CD45RO-CCR7+CD27+CD95- naive CD8+ T cells expressing CXCR3 (TNR3+). Receptors were obtained from a human donor in good health. Some clones in this sample may be carry-over from other donors' samples.

This CDR3 is CASSEFEGWESETQYF. This rearrangement joins TRBV25-1 to TRBJ2-5; the D gene TCRdb calls, TRBD2, cannot be checked with no DNA. The CDR3 spans 16 residues. Germline CDR1 and CDR2: MGHDK and SYGVNS.

The V and J genes are TRBV29-1 and TRBJ2-2; without DNA, the TCRdb call of TRBD1 cannot be checked. The CDR3 loop spans 13 amino acids. The V gene's germline CDR1 is SQVTM and CDR2 ANQGSEA. Here the CDR3 reads CSVGDNLSGELFF.

This chain joins TRBV20-1 and TRBJ1-3. This CDR3 has 14 residues. Germline-derived CDR1 and CDR2 are DFQATT and SNEGSKA (reference sequence). CDR3 residues: CSARETASGNTIYF.

Here the CDR3 reads CAWTGLAGLYEQYF. This chain links TRBV30 with TRBJ2-7; the D call from TCRdb, TRBD2, cannot be confirmed without DNA. Germline V gene lookup returns CDR1 GTSNPN and CDR2 SVGIG (reference sequence). The CDR3 runs 14 residues.

The rearrangement links TRBV4-3 to TRBJ2-1; as DNA is missing, the TRBD2 call by TCRdb cannot be tested. Looked up from germline, CDR1 is LGHNA and CDR2 is YSLEER. The CDR3 consists of 14 residues. CDR3 protein: CASSAGLGRHEQFF.

The chain recombines TRBV29-1 with TRBJ1-4; the D gene TCRdb calls, TRBD1, cannot be checked with no DNA. Germline V CDR1 and CDR2: SQVTM, ANQGSEA. The CDR3 extends over 13 amino acids. The chain's CDR3 is CSARAGGGEKLFF.

This rearrangement joins TRBV4-2 to TRBJ2-3; TCRdb calls TRBD2, which cannot be checked without DNA. The germline V gene has CDR1 LGHNA and CDR2 YNFKEQ. The CDR3 extends over 16 amino acids. The CDR3 protein is CASSPLGGTITDTQYF.

The genes are TRBV12-3 or TRBV12-4 and TRBJ2-7; TCRdb lists TRBD2, though no DNA is available to test this call. This CDR3 has 17 residues. CDR3 region: CASSLVGYGLAGLEQYF.

The CDR3 loop reads CASSSLDRKPYEQYF. V is TRBV5-5 and J is TRBJ2-7. The CDR3 has 15 amino acids. Germline V gives CDR1 SGHKS, CDR2 YYEKEE (reference sequence).

V and J are TRBV5-5 and TRBJ1-1. From germline, CDR1 is SGHKS and CDR2 YYEKEE (reference sequence). CDR3 size: 13 residues. The CDR3 reads CASSLTWHTEAFF.

The V call is TRBV6-5, the J call TRBJ2-3; TCRdb designates TRBD1, a call that cannot be tested without DNA. The germline gives CDR1 MNHEY, CDR2 SVGAGI. This CDR3 spans 15 amino acids. The CDR3 spells CASSYSAGTRHTQYF.

CDR3 sequence: CASSSKDTQYF. V usage is TRBV7-9 and J usage is TRBJ2-3. Germline V CDR1 and CDR2: SEHNR, FQNEAQ (reference sequence). The CDR3 has 11 residues.

This sequence joins TRBV20-1 and TRBJ1-1; checking the TCRdb D call of TRBD1 is not possible without DNA. The germline gives CDR1 DFQATT, CDR2 SNEGSKA (reference sequence). The CDR3 covers 15 residues. The chain's CDR3 is CSARGMTGDGTEAFF.

This rearrangement joins TRBV19 to TRBJ1-5; TCRdb's assignment of TRBD1 cannot be checked, as there is no DNA. CDR1 LNHDA and CDR2 SQIVND come from the germline V gene (reference sequence). There are 16 residues in the CDR3. The CDR3 region is CASSISAGAPNQPQHF.

This rearrangement joins TRBV29-1 to TRBJ2-7. The CDR3 contains 12 residues. Germline assignment: CDR1 SQVTM and CDR2 ANQGSEA. The CDR3 is CSVESLSYEQYF.

The rearrangement links TRBV7-9 to TRBJ2-3; absent DNA, TCRdb's TRBD1 call cannot be checked. The length of the CDR3 is 19 residues. Germline V CDR1 and CDR2: SEHNR, FQNEAQ (reference sequence). The CDR3 region is CASSSSTTYRGRFTDTQYF.

The chain employs TRBV19 and TRBJ1-1; TCRdb returns TRBD1, unconfirmable since there is no DNA. Germline V lookup: CDR1 LNHDA, CDR2 SQIVND (reference sequence). This CDR3 spans 14 amino acids. CDR3 sequence: CASSSPGTGFEAFF.

The genes are TRBV29-1 and TRBJ1-1; TCRdb's D call of TRBD1 is untestable without DNA. From germline, CDR1 is SQVTM and CDR2 ANQGSEA. This CDR3 comprises 13 residues. The chain's CDR3 is CSVERGGMAEAFF.

The CDR3: CASSSDGSPWTGELFF. The chain has TRBV12-3 or TRBV12-4 and TRBJ2-2. This CDR3 has 16 amino acids.

V gene TRBV4-3 combines with J gene TRBJ2-7. The CDR3 extends over 15 amino acids. From germline, CDR1 is LGHNA and CDR2 YSLEER. CDR3: CASSQTAMSSYEQYF.